The 4 T cell receptor beta chains below were found in one sample sequenced in a study of a mutant IDH1 vaccine in newly diagnosed glioma. Time point indicated: baseline, week 1 (first vaccination visit). Specified treatment: pre-vaccination baseline after standard-of-care therapy. The protocol was immunoSEQ multiplex PCR, while the TCRdb copy is restricted to in-frame clones and leaves out a portion. The data show about 66,000 clones, with about 86% seen just once and 2.9% held by the top ten. The source was PBMCs, collected from a glioma patient treated with radiotherapy, temozolomide or both. These receptors were obtained from a man aged 25-45 years with glioma.

The gene calls are TRBV5-1 and TRBJ1-6, with D possibly matching TRBD1 (6 bases). With 0 bases removed from V and 7 bases from J, the gap between germline ends came to 17 bases. The length of the CDR3 is 17 residues. The germline V gene encodes CDR1 SGHRS and CDR2 YFSETQ. The chain's CDR3 is CASSLVAGAAGNSPLHF. CDR3 nucleotides: TGCGCCAGCAGCTTGGTCGCGGGGGCCGCAGGCAATTCACCCCTCCACTTT.

The J gene is TRBJ2-7, the V gene TRBV6-1, with D perhaps TRBD2 (5 bases). Deletions cut 10 bases from V and 2 bases from J, with 18 bases between. The CDR3 is 14 amino acids. The germline V gene encodes CDR1 MNHNS and CDR2 SASEGT. As DNA, the CDR3 is TGTGCCACCACACGGGGTCATCCCACCTACGAGCAGTACTTC. It encodes CATTRGHPTYEQYF.

The chain couples TRBV19 to TRBJ2-7, with 10 bases fitting TRBD1. Per germline, CDR1 LNHDA and CDR2 SQIVND (reference sequence). Trimming removed 2 bases from V and 4 bases from J; junction bases left unmatched: 5. The CDR3 extends over 15 amino acids. CDR3 nucleotide sequence: TGTGCCAGTAGTATATCGACAGGGGGCATTTACGAGCAGTACTTC. Its protein product is CASSISTGGIYEQYF.

The V call is TRBV19, the J call TRBJ2-6; a weak D match, TRBD2 (7 bases). In germline, CDR1 is LNHDA, CDR2 SQIVND (reference sequence). The CDR3 contains 17 residues. V was clipped by 5 bases and J by 0 bases, with 14 bases between them. The CDR3 DNA is TGTGCCAGTAGTTCGCGGGGGCTGCCCTCTGGGGCCAACGTCCTGACTTTC. It translates to CASSSRGLPSGANVLTF.